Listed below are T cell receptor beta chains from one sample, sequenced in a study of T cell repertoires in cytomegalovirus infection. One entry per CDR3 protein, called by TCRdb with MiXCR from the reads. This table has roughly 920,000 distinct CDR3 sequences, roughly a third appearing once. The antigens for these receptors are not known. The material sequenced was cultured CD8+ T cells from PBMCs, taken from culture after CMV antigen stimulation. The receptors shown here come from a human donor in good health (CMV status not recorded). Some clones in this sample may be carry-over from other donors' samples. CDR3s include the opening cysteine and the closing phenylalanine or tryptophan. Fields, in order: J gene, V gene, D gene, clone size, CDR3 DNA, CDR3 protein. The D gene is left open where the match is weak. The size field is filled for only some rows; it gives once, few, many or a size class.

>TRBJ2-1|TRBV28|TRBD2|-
TGTGCCAGCAGTTTCGTGGCTAGCGGATACAATGAGCAGTTCTTC
CASSFVASGYNEQFF
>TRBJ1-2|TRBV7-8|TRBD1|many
TGTGCCAGCAGCTACCGGACAGGGACCCCCTATGGCTACACCTTC
CASSYRTGTPYGYTF
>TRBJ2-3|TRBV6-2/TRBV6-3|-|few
TGTGCCAGCTCCCTTGACGGGGAAAGCGGTACAGATACGCAGTATTTT
CASSLDGESGTDTQYF
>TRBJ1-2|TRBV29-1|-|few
TGCAGCGCTTTCCCCTCAGCTAACTATGGCTACACCTTC
CSAFPSANYGYTF
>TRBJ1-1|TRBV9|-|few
TGTGCCAGCAGCGCTGGGGCAGCTCGGAACACTGAAGCTTTCTTT
CASSAGAARNTEAFF
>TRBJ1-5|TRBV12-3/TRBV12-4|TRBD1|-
TGTGCCAGCAGCCTCGGACAGGATCGCAATCAGCCCCAGCATTTT
CASSLGQDRNQPQHF
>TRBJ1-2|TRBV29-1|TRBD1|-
TGCAGCGTTGAAGATGCCAGGGGGATCTATGGCTACACCTTC
CSVEDARGIYGYTF
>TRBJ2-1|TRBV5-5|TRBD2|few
TGTGCCAGCAGCCACCCTAGCGGGGGGGCGAAGAATGAGCAGTTCTTC
CASSHPSGGAKNEQFF
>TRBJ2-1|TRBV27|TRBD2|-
TGTGCCAGCAGTCACCCTATGGCTAGCGGGACGACCTACAATGAGCAGTTCTTC
CASSHPMASGTTYNEQFF
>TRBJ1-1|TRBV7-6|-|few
TGTGCCAGCAGCATCAGGCTCAGGGCGGACACTGAAGCTTTCTTT
CASSIRLRADTEAFF
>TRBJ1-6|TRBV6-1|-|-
TGTGCCAGCAGTGAATTTCGGCTTTCACCCCTCCACTTT
CASSEFRLSPLHF
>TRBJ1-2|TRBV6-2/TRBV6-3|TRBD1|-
TGTGCCAGCAGCTACTCTCCCGGGACAGATTATGGCTACACCTTC
CASSYSPGTDYGYTF
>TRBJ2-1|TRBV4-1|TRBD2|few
TGCGCCAGCAGCCCCTTGGGGACTAGCGGCTACAATGAGCAGTTCTTC
CASSPLGTSGYNEQFF
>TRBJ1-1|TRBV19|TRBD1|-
TGTGCCAGTACCTCACGACAGGGGCCGAGGACGGGAACTGAAGCTTTCTTT
CASTSRQGPRTGTEAFF
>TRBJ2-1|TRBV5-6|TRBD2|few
TGTGCCAGCAGCTTGACCCGGGGGGGCGTGAATGAGCAGTTCTTC
CASSLTRGGVNEQFF
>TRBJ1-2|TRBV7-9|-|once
TGTGCCAGCAGCTTTTTTGGGGAGAACTATGGCTACACCTTC
CASSFFGENYGYTF
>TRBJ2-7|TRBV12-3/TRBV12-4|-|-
TGTGCCAGCAGCCACGACGGGTTCTCCTACGAGCAGTACTTC
CASSHDGFSYEQYF
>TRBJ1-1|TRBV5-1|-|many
TGCGCCAGCAGCTTAAGGGACACCAACACTGAAGCTTTCTTT
CASSLRDTNTEAFF
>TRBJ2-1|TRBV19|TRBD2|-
TGTGCCAGTAGTTCGGGACTAGCAGCGGGGAATGAGCAGTTCTTC
CASSSGLAAGNEQFF
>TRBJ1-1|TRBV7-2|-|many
TGTGCCAGCAGCTCCCCGGGTTACACTGAAGCTTTCTTT
CASSSPGYTEAFF
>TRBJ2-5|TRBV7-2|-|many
TGTGCCAGCAGCTTAGGAGGGGGGGCCCAAGAGACCCAGTACTTC
CASSLGGGAQETQYF
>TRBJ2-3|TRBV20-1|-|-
TGCAGTGCTCTCCACCCCGGACAGCTCACAGATACGCAGTATTTT
CSALHPGQLTDTQYF
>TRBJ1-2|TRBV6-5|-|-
TGTGCCAGCAGCTCGGTCCTCTACTATGGCTACACCTTC
CASSSVLYYGYTF
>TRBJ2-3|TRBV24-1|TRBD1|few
TGTGCCACCAGTGATTTGGACAGGGGGCGTTCGGATACGCAGTATTTT
CATSDLDRGRSDTQYF
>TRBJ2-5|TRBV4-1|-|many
TGCGCCAGCAGCCCGAACCAGGAGACCCAGTACTTC
CASSPNQETQYF
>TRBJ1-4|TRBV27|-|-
TGTGCCAGCAGTCCGGGACCCTGGCTTGAAAAACTGTTTTTT
CASSPGPWLEKLFF
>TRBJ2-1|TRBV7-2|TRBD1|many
TGTGCCAGCAGCTTAAGGACAGGGGGCTTAAATGAGCAGTTCTTC
CASSLRTGGLNEQFF
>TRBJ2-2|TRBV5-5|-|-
TGTGCCAACGAGGGTACCACCGGGGAGCTGTTTTTT
CANEGTTGELFF
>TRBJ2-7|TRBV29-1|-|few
TGCAGCGTTGTATCCATTTCGTCCTACGAGCAGTACTTC
CSVVSISSYEQYF
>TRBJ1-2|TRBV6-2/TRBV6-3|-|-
TGTGCCAGCAGGGTTGGCCGGGGCCGTAACTATGGCTACACCTTC
CASRVGRGRNYGYTF